These 18 T cell receptor beta chains were all obtained from the same sample, sequenced in a study of beta chain features in type 1 diabetes. The study reverse transcribed the entire isolated RNA, so it sequenced expressed TCRB transcripts. Here immunoSEQ multiplex PCR was the method, and the copy in TCRdb shows in-frame clones only, minus some. The sample lists over 40,000 clones; 51% were seen once. Sequenced sample: Tregs from blood. Every receptor here comes from a woman between 18 and 29 years old in good health.

The rearrangement joins TRBV18 to TRBJ2-1; D not certain. CDR1 is KGHSH and CDR2 is LQKENI in the germline V gene. The CDR3 runs to 15 residues. V was clipped by 3 bases and J by 0 bases, with 9 bases between them. CDR3 region: CASSPEALSYNEQFF. The CDR3 bases are TGTGCCAGCTCACCCGAAGCCCTCTCCTACAATGAGCAGTTCTTC.

V usage is TRBV10-3 and J usage is TRBJ1-1; a weak D match, TRBD1 (5 bases). Between the trimmed V and J ends, which lost 6 bases and 1 base, there was a span of 12 bases. The CDR3 sequence is 14 residues long. CDR1 is ENHRY, CDR2 SYGVKD, per germline. CDR3 DNA: TGTGCCATCAGCCAATCTCAGGGGAACACTGAAGCTTTCTTT. This gives the protein CAISQSQGNTEAFF.

The chain employs TRBV14 and TRBJ2-5; TRBD2 matches 9 bases. CDR3 length: 17 residues. With V trimmed by 2 bases and J by 5 bases, 12 bases remained unmatched. Germline V CDR1 and CDR2: SGHDN, FVKESK. The CDR3 coding sequence is TGTGCCAGCAGCCAATGGAGACTAGCGGCCACGGCGGAGACCCAGTACTTC. This gives the protein CASSQWRLAATAETQYF.

The chain uses TRBV7-6 and TRBJ2-5; D is perhaps TRBD2 (6 bases). The end of the DNA fits TRBJ2-7 better, so the J call may be wrong. The CDR3 loop spans 13 amino acids. Germline loops: CDR1 SGHVS, CDR2 FNYEAQ. CDR3 sequence reads: CASSSARGYEQYF. The CDR3, as DNA: TGTGCCAGCAGCAGCGCGCGGGGCTACGAGCAGTACTTC.

The V gene is TRBV2, the J gene TRBJ2-3, with 9 positions matching TRBD1. Germline CDR1 reads SNHLY; CDR2 reads FYNNEI. CDR3 size: 16 residues. V shed 8 bases and J 4 bases; nucleotides not matched to a gene: 13. CDR3 loop: CASGPLTGQGADTQYF. The CDR3 DNA is TGTGCCAGCGGACCGCTAACGGGACAGGGTGCAGATACGCAGTATTTT.

The chain uses TRBV30 and TRBJ1-1, with 7 bases lining up with TRBD1. The germline CDR1 and CDR2 sequences are GTSNPN and SVGIG (reference sequence). The junction had 7 bases not matched to a gene; V was cut back by 8 bases and J by 1 base. The CDR3 is 13 residues long. The CDR3 DNA reads as TGTGCCGGGACCGGGACAGCGAACACTGAAGCTTTCTTT. Translating gives CAGTGTANTEAFF.

V usage is TRBV30 and J usage is TRBJ2-7; D is unresolved. Germline V CDR1 and CDR2: GTSNPN, SVGIG (reference sequence). This CDR3 spans 12 amino acids. The V end lost 2 bases, the J end lost 1 base, and 6 bases lay between the germline ends. The CDR3 protein is CAWSRLSYEQYF. CDR3 in DNA: TGTGCCTGGAGTAGACTTTCCTACGAGCAGTACTTC.

V gene TRBV18 combines with J gene TRBJ1-6, with D possibly TRBD1 on 5 matching bases. The V gene lost 6 bases and the J gene lost 10 bases, with 19 bases spanning the gap. Germline values: CDR1 KGHSH, CDR2 LQKENI. The CDR3 is 15 amino acids. Here the CDR3 reads CASSPRREGNSPLHF. The DNA of the CDR3 is TGTGCCAGCTCGCCCAGACGGGAGGGGAACTCACCCCTCCACTTT.

This clone was found a few times. The V and J genes are TRBV29-1 and TRBJ2-1; tentatively, D is TRBD2 (6 bases). The V gene lost 3 bases and the J gene lost 4 bases, with 10 bases spanning the gap. The length of the CDR3 is 13 residues. Germline assignment: CDR1 SQVTM and CDR2 ANQGSEA. For the CDR3, the DNA is TGCAGCGTTGATACGCGGGGTTACAATGAGCAGTTCTTC. Its protein is CSVDTRGYNEQFF.

The V call is TRBV28, the J call TRBJ2-1; perhaps TRBD1 as D (6 bases). V lost 3 bases and J lost 2, with 17 bases in between. The CDR3 loop spans 17 amino acids. Germline CDR1 reads MDHEN; CDR2 reads SYDVKM. Written as DNA, the CDR3 is TGTGCCAGCAGTTTTGGAGGCAGCAGGGGCGCCTACAATGAGCAGTTCTTC. Its protein is CASSFGGSRGAYNEQFF. Full variable domain (remainder filled in from reference TRBV28 and TRBJ2-1): DVKVTQSSRYLVKRTGEKVFLECVQDMDHENMFWYRQDPGLGLRLIYFSYDVKMKEKGDIPEGYSVSREKKERFSLILESASTNQTSMYLCASSFGGSRGAYNEQFFGPGTRLTVL.

This clone was seen only a few times. The rearrangement joins TRBV7-2 to TRBJ2-1; a weak D match, TRBD2 (6 bases). Germline V lookup: CDR1 SGHTA, CDR2 FQGNSA. This CDR3 region has 14 residues. V was shortened by 1 base and J by 6 bases, with 10 bases between the two germline ends. CDR3 sequence: CASSLGLVFNEQFF. The CDR3 DNA follows: TGTGCCAGCAGCTTAGGACTAGTCTTCAATGAGCAGTTCTTC.

The V call is TRBV10-2, the J call TRBJ2-5; TRBD1 aligns across 7 bases. The J call may be in error: the DNA end matches TRBJ2-7 better. The CDR3 is 14 residues long. The germline V gene has CDR1 WSHSY and CDR2 SAAADI. The DNA for the CDR3 is TGCGCCAGCAGTGTAGGGACAGAGCGCTACGAGCAGTACTTC. It translates to CASSVGTERYEQYF.

The chain combines TRBV2 with TRBJ2-7, with 9 bases aligning to TRBD1. The CDR3 extends over 14 amino acids. Germline lookup yields CDR1 SNHLY and CDR2 FYNNEI. The V and J ends lost 10 bases and 0 bases, in that order; junction bases with no gene match: 7. The CDR3 nucleotides read TGTGCCACCAGAGGACAGGGGAGCTCCTACGAGCAGTACTTC. It is translated as CATRGQGSSYEQYF.

This clone was seen a handful of times. The same CDR3 arises from other DNA sequences in this sample as well. This rearrangement joins TRBV19 to TRBJ1-5, with TRBD1 matching 8 bases. Losses at the gene ends were 6 bases for V and 2 bases for J; bases not matched to a gene: 3. CDR1 is LNHDA and CDR2 is SQIVND in the germline V gene (reference sequence). The CDR3 spans 14 residues. CDR3 residues: CASSGQGGNQPQHF. In DNA, the CDR3 is TGTGCCAGTAGCGGACAGGGTGGCAATCAGCCCCAGCATTTT.

This sequence joins TRBV28 and TRBJ2-7; D not certain. Germline V gives CDR1 MDHEN, CDR2 SYDVKM. Trimming removed 3 bases at V and 0 bases at J, with 12 bases between. The CDR3 contains 15 residues. The CDR3 is CASSFAGLSSYEQYF. For the CDR3, the DNA is TGTGCCAGCAGTTTTGCAGGATTGAGCTCCTACGAGCAGTACTTC.

The J gene is TRBJ2-3, the V gene TRBV7-2, with D possibly being TRBD1 (6 bases). Trimming pared 1 base from V and 6 bases from J, leaving 14 bases between. This CDR3 has 15 residues. Germline values: CDR1 SGHTA, CDR2 FQGNSA. Here the CDR3 DNA reads TGTGCCAGCAGCTTAGGACAGGTTCTGTCGGATACGCAGTATTTT. Translating gives CASSLGQVLSDTQYF.

The rearrangement links TRBV5-1 to TRBJ2-3; 7 nucleotides line up with TRBD2. CDR1 and CDR2 (germline): SGHRS, YFSETQ. The ends lost 0 bases at V and 2 bases at J; junction bases unmatched: 12. The CDR3 runs to 18 residues. The CDR3 DNA reads TGCGCCAGCAGCTTGGGCGGCAGACTCGGGACTATCACAGATACGCAGTATTTT. Its translation: CASSLGGRLGTITDTQYF.

The CDR3 bases are TGTGCCTGGAGAGGGGGAATGGTGAATTCACCCCTCCACTTT. Amino acid sequence: CAWRGGMVNSPLHF. The V gene is TRBV30, the J gene TRBJ1-6, with D maybe TRBD1 (6 bases). CDR3 length equals 14 residues. Germline values: CDR1 GTSNPN, CDR2 SVGIG (reference sequence). Trimming stripped 3 bases from V and 7 bases from J, with 13 bases between.